This T cell receptor (beta chain) was observed in a study of T cell changes during pregnancy in multiple sclerosis. TCRdb keeps only in-frame clones here, not all; method: immunoSEQ multiplex PCR. The data hold 55,000 to 65,000 clones, with 92% observed a single time. CDR1 is SGHDT and CDR2 is YYEEEE in the germline V gene. The CDR3 has 18 residues. V was trimmed by 3 bases and J by 0 bases, leaving 22 bases between them. Material: peripheral blood, obtained in the second trimester of pregnancy. The V call is TRBV5-6, the J call TRBJ2-7; no definite D call. This sequence originates from a female donor with multiple sclerosis, enrolled in a pregnancy study. CDR3 coding DNA: TGTGCCAGCAGCTCTGGCCCCTTATTAAGCGTGCCCTCCTACGAGCAGTACTTC. This sequence encodes CASSSGPLLSVPSYEQYF.